This T cell receptor beta chain was sequenced during a study of regulatory T cells in long-lasting Graves disease. Described time point: newly diagnosed GD, antithyroid drugs for less than 3 months. With RNA extracted from PBMCs as input, the TCR library was made. Peripheral blood, at about 10 milliliters, went into EDTA tubes. This clonotype was observed at least ten times. Through Arm-PCR of CDR3 regions and iRepertoire HTBI primers, TCR beta libraries were built. In the authors' workflow: Across all samples, more than 60 TRBV segments and roughly 14 TRBJ segments were identified. TCRdb re-analysed the multiplex PCR reads in MiXCR, keeping a single row per CDR3 protein. The authors' filters were not applied to this entry. The table includes around 480,000 distinct CDR3 sequences, about 16% detected once. These same records also appear under a second study, on T cells in Graves' hyperthyroidism and ophthalmopathy. From that second work: From stable hyperthyroidism, ophthalmopathy was separated by a 13 V-J model.

The source was peripheral blood mononuclear cells (PBMCs), collected at new diagnosis, from a patient treated with antithyroid drugs. The sequence was collected from a woman aged 40-65 years with Graves disease.

The CDR3 nucleotides are TGTGCCAGCAGCTTAGAGGACAGGGGAATCTACAATGAGCAGTTCTTC. Translating it yields CASSLEDRGIYNEQFF. This chain connects TRBV7-2 to TRBJ2-1; 9 bases align to TRBD1. Germline V gene lookup returns CDR1 SGHTA and CDR2 FQGNSA. V lost 1 base and J lost 3; bases outside the gene matches: 4. The CDR3 is 16 residues long.